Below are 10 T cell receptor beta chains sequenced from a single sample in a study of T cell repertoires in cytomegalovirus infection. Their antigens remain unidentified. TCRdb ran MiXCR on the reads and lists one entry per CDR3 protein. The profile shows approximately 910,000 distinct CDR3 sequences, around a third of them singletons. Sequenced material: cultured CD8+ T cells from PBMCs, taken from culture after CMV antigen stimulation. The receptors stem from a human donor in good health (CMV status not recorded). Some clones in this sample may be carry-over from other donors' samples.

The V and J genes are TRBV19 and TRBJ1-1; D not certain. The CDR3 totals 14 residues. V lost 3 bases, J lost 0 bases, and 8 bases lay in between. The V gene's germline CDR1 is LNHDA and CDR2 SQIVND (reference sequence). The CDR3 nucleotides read TGTGCCAGTAGTATTTTCATCCTGAACACTGAAGCTTTCTTT. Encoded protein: CASSIFILNTEAFF.

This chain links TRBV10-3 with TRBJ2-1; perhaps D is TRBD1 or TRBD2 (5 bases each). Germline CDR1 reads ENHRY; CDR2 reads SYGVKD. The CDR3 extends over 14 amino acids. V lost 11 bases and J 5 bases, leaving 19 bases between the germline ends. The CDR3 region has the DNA TGTGCCGGCCGAGGGGCAGGGACCCACAATGAGCAGTTCTTC. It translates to CAGRGAGTHNEQFF.

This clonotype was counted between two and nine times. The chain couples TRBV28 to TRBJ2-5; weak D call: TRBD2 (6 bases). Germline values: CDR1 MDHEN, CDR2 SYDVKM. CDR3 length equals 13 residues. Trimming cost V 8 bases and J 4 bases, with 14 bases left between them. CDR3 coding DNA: TGTGCCAGCGGGACTGGGGCAGTAGAGACCCAGTACTTC. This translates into CASGTGAVETQYF.

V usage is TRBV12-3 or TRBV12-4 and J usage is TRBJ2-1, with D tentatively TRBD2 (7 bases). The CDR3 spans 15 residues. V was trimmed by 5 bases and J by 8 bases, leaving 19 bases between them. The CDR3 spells CASSHPFGGGDEQFF. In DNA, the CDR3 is TGTGCCAGCAGTCACCCCTTCGGCGGGGGCGATGAGCAGTTCTTC.

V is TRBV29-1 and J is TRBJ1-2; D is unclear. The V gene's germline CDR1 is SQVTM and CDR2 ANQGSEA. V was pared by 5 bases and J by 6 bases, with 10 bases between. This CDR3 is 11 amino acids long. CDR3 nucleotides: TGCAGCGTTACTCTTGGGGATGGCTACACCTTC. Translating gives CSVTLGDGYTF.

CDR3 protein: CASSRFGYTEAFF. CDR3 DNA sequence: TGTGCCAGCAGCCGCTTTGGGTACACTGAAGCTTTCTTT. The chain carries TRBV7-6 and TRBJ1-1; no definite D call. This CDR3 comprises 13 residues. CDR1 is SGHVS, CDR2 FNYEAQ, per germline. V lost 5 bases to trimming and J lost 3 bases, with 10 bases between them.

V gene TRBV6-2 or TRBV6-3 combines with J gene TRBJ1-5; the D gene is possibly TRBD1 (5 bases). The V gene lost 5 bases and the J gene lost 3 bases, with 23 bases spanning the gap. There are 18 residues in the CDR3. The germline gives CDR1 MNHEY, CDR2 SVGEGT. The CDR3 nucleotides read TGTGCCAGCAGTCCCGGCCGGGAGTTGGGGGATTTCAATCAGCCCCAGCATTTT. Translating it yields CASSPGRELGDFNQPQHF.

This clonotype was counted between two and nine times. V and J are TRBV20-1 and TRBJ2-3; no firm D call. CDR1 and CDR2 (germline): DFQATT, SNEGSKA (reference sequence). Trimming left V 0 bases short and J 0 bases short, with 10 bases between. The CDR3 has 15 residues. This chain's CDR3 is CSARDISPSTDTQYF. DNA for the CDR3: TGCAGTGCTAGAGATATCTCTCCTAGCACAGATACGCAGTATTTT.

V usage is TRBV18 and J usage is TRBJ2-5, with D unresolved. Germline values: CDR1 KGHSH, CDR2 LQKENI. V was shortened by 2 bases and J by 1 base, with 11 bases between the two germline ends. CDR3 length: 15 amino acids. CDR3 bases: TGTGCCAGCTCACCAATAGAAGAATTCCAAGAGACCCAGTACTTC. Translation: CASSPIEEFQETQYF.

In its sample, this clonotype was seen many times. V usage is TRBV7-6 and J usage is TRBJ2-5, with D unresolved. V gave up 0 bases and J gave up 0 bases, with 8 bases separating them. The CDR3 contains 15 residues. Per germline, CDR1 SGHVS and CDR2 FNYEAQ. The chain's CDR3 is CASSLAQEYQETQYF. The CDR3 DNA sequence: TGTGCCAGCAGCTTAGCGCAGGAGTACCAAGAGACCCAGTACTTC.